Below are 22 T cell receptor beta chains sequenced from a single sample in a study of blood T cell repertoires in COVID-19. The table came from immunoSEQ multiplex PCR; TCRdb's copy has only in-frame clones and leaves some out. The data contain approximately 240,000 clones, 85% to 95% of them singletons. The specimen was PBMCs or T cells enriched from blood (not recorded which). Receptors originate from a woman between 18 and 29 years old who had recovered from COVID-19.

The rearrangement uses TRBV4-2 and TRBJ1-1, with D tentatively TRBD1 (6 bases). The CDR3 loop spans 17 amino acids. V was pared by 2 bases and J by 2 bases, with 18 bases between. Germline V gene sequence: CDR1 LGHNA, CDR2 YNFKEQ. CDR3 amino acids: CASSQFPLGGSNTEAFF. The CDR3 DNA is TGTGCCAGCAGCCAATTTCCTTTAGGGGGATCTAACACTGAAGCTTTCTTT.

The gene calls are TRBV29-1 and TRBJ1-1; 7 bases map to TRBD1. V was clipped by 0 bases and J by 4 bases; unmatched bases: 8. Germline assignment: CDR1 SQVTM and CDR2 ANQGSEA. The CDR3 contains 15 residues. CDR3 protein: CSVEDWNRGGTEAFF. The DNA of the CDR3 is TGCAGCGTTGAAGATTGGAACAGGGGCGGCACTGAAGCTTTCTTT.

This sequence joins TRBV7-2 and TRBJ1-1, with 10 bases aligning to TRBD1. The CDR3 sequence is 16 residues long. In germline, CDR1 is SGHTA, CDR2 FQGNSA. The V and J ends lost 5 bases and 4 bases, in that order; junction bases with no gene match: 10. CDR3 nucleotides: TGTGCCAGCAGCCAAAGGGACAGGGGAGGGGGCACTGAAGCTTTCTTT. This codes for CASSQRDRGGGTEAFF.

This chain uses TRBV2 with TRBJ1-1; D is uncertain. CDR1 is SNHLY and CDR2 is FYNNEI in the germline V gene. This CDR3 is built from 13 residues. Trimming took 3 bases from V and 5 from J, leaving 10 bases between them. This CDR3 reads CASSERELTEAFF. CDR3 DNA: TGTGCCAGCAGTGAGAGGGAATTGACTGAAGCTTTCTTT.

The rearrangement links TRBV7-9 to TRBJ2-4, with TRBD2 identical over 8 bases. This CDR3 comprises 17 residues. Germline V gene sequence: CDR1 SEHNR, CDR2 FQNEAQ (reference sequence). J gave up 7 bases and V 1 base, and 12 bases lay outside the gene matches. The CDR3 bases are TGTGCCAGCAGCTTAGTTCTCGGGGCGGGGGGCCTGAACATTCAGTACTTC. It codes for CASSLVLGAGGLNIQYF.

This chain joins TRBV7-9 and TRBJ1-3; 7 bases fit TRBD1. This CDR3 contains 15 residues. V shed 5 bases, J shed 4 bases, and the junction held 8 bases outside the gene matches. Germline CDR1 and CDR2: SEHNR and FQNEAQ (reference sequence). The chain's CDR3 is CASSPGQRRGNTIYF. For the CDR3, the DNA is TGTGCCAGCAGCCCGGGACAGAGGAGAGGAAACACCATATATTTT.

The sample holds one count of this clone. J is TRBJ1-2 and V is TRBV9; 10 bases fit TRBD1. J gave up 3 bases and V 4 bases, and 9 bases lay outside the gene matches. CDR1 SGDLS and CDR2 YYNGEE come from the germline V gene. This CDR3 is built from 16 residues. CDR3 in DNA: TGTGCCAGCAGCTTTCGTCCCGGGACAGGGGACTATGGCTACACCTTC. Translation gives CASSFRPGTGDYGYTF.

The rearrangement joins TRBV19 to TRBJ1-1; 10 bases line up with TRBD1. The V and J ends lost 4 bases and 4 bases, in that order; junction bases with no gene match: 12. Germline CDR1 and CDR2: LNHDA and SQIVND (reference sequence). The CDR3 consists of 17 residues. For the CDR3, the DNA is TGTGCCAGTAGTAATCTTCCGGGACAGGGGAGTGGCACTGAAGCTTTCTTT. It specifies CASSNLPGQGSGTEAFF.

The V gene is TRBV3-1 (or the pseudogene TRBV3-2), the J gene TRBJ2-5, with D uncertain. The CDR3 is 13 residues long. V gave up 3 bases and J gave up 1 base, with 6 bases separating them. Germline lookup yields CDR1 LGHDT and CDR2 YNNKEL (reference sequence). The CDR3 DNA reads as TGTGCCAGCAGCCACCCGGTCCAAGAGACCCAGTACTTC. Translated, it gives CASSHPVQETQYF.

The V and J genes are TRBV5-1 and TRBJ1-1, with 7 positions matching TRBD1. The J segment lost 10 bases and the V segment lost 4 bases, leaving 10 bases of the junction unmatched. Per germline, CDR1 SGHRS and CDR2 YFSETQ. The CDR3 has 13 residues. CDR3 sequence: CASSPGQAFGAFF. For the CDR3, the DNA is TGCGCCAGCAGCCCCGGACAGGCCTTTGGAGCTTTCTTT.

The CDR3 region has the DNA TGTGCCATCAGTGAGTCGGACAGGGTGGCTTTCTTT. Protein: CAISESDRVAFF. This rearrangement joins TRBV10-3 to TRBJ1-1, with 8 nucleotides matching TRBD1. The germline gives CDR1 ENHRY, CDR2 SYGVKD. The V and J ends lost 0 bases and 11 bases, in that order; junction bases with no gene match: 2. The CDR3 sequence is 12 residues long.

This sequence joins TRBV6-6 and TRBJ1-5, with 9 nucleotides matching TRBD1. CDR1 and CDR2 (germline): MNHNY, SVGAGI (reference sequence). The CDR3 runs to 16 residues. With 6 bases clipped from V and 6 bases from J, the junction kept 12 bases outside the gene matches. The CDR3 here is CASRSRTGGPAQPQHF. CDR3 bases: TGTGCCAGCAGATCCCGAACAGGGGGCCCGGCTCAGCCCCAGCATTTT.

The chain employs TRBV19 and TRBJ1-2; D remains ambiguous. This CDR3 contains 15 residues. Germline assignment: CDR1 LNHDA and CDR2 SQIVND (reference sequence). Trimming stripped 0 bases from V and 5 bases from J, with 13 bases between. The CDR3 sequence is CASSIDHRRAYGYTF. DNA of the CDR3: TGTGCCAGTAGTATAGATCACCGGCGGGCGTATGGCTACACCTTC.

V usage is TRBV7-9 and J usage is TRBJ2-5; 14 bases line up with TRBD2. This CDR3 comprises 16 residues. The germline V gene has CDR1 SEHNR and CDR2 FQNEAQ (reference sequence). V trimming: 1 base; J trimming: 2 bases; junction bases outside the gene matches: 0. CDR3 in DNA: TGTGCCAGCAGCTTAGGACTAGCGGGAGGGCAAGAGACCCAGTACTTC. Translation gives CASSLGLAGGQETQYF.

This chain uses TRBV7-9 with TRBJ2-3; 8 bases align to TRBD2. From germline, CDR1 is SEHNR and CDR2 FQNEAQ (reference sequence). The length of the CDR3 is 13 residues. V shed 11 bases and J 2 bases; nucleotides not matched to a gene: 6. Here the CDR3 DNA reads TGTGCCTCGGGGGGACTAGACACAGATACGCAGTATTTT. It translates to CASGGLDTDTQYF.

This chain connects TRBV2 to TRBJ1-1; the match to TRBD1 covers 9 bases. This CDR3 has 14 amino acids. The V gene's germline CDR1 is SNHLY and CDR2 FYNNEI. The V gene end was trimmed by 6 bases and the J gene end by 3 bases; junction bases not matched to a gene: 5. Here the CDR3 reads CASRDRGRDTEAFF. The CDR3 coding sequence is TGTGCCAGCAGGGACAGGGGAAGGGACACTGAAGCTTTCTTT. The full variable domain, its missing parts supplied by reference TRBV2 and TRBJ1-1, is EPEVTQTPSHQVTQMGQEVILRCVPISNHLYFYWYRQILGQKVEFLVSFYNNEISEKSEIFDDQFSVERPDGSNFTLKIRSTKLEDSAMYFCASRDRGRDTEAFFGQGTRLTVV.

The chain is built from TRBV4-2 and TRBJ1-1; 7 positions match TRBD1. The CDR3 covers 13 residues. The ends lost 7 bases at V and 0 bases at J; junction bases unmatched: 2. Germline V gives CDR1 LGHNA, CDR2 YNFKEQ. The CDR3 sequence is CASTGQMNTEAFF. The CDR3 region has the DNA TGTGCCAGCACGGGACAGATGAACACTGAAGCTTTCTTT.

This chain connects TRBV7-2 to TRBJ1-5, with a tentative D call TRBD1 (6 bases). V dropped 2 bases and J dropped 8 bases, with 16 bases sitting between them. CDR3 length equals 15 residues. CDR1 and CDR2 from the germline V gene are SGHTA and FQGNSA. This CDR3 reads CASSLSQGWGKPQHF. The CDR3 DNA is TGTGCCAGCAGCTTATCGCAGGGGTGGGGTAAGCCCCAGCATTTT.

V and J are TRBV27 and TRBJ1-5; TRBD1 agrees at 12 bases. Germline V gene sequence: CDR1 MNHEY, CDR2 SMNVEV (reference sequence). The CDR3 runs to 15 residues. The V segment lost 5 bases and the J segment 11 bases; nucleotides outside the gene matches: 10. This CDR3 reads CASSPGTGGPSAQHF. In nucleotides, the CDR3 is TGTGCCAGCAGTCCAGGGACAGGGGGCCCCTCGGCCCAGCATTTT.

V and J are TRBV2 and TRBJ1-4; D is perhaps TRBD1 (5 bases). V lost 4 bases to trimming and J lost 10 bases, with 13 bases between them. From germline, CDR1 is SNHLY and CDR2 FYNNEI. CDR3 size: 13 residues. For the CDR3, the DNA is TGTGCCAGCAGTGGACAGAGGGAGGGAAAACTGTTTTTT. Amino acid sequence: CASSGQREGKLFF. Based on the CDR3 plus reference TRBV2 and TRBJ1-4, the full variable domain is EPEVTQTPSHQVTQMGQEVILRCVPISNHLYFYWYRQILGQKVEFLVSFYNNEISEKSEIFDDQFSVERPDGSNFTLKIRSTKLEDSAMYFCASSGQREGKLFFGSGTQLSVL.

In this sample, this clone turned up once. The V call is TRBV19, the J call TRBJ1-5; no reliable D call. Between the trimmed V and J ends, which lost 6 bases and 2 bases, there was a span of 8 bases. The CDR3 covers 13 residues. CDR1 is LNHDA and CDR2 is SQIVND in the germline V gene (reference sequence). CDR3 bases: TGTGCCAGTAGCCGGGTAGGCAATCAGCCCCAGCATTTT. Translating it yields CASSRVGNQPQHF.

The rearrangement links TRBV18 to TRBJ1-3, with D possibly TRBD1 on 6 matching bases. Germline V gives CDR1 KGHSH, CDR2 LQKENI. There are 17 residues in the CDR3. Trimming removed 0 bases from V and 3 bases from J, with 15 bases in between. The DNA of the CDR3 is TGTGCCAGCTCACCACCCGGACAGCTCCGGGGTGGAAACACCATATATTTT. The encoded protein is CASSPPGQLRGGNTIYF.